This T cell receptor (beta chain) was identified in a study of cytomegalovirus exposure and HLA in healthy donors. This clone was counted a few times. Its antigen is not identified. The PCR made use of 60 Vbeta and 13 Jbeta primers. Data came from immunoSEQ multiplex PCR; TCRdb stores just in-frame clones and leaves some out. The sample comprises under 100,000 clones, 10% of which are singletons, and approximately 25% rests with the top ten. Study-wide results and limits: Upon later analysis, TCR association rates were observed to vary by HLA locus, being highest for DRB1 and lowest for HLA-C.

This CDR3 spans 16 amino acids. In germline, CDR1 is WNHNN, CDR2 SYGVQD (reference sequence). Trimming shortened V by 0 bases and J by 6 bases, and 17 bases separated the two germline ends. V and J are TRBV10-1 and TRBJ1-1; D remains unclear. What was sequenced was PBMCs. The TCR comes from a man aged 55 to 70 in good health and CMV-seropositive. DNA of the CDR3: TGCGCCAGCAGTGAGTCGAGGCGGACGGGGAATCCTGAAGCTTTCTTT. Protein: CASSESRRTGNPEAFF.